This T cell receptor (beta chain) was identified during a study of blood T cell repertoires in COVID-19. The overall study: The United States, Italy and Spain provided the acute and convalescent COVID-19 samples. T cells, B-cell-depleted T cells, or PBMCs supplied cDNA or gDNA.

Germline V lookup: CDR1 SGHRS, CDR2 YFSETQ. This CDR3 contains 15 residues. Between the trimmed V and J ends, which lost 4 bases and 0 bases, there was a span of 10 bases. This clone has only one observation. Per the original methods: The assay estimated nucleated cells by amplifying reference gene primers. Produced via immunoSEQ multiplex PCR; TCRdb's table is partial and in-frame only. V and J calls and clone size are as listed in that table; D and trimming were resolved from the DNA. The repertoire has about 80,000 clones, 85% of them found once; the top ten carry 9.6%. Material: peripheral blood. This chain joins TRBV5-1 and TRBJ2-2; possible D gene TRBD1, 5 bases. The origin of this receptor is a man aged 50 to 59 with COVID-19, enrolled during active disease. CDR3 DNA: TGCGCCAGCAGCCAAGGACACACGAACACCGGGGAGCTGTTTTTT. This sequence encodes CASSQGHTNTGELFF.